The 22 T cell receptor beta chains reported below all come from one sample, sequenced in a study of blood T cell repertoires in COVID-19. Using immunoSEQ multiplex PCR, the repertoire was profiled, and TCRdb retains in-frame clones only, with some absent. Of around 80,000 clones listed, roughly 90% are singletons. Sequenced sample: peripheral blood. These receptor sequences come from a man aged 55 to 70 with acute or convalescent COVID-19.

The J gene is TRBJ2-2, the V gene TRBV19; D unclear. With 5 bases removed from V and 4 bases from J, the gap between germline ends came to 11 bases. The CDR3 is 14 amino acids. Germline-derived CDR1 and CDR2 are LNHDA and SQIVND (reference sequence). DNA of the CDR3: TGTGCCAGTAGTTGGTCAGTAAGCACCGGGGAGCTGTTTTTT. Translation: CASSWSVSTGELFF.

V usage is TRBV6-5 and J usage is TRBJ2-5, with 7 bases identical to TRBD1. J was trimmed by 5 bases and V by 10 bases; bases with no gene match: 10. The CDR3 is 13 residues long. Germline CDR1 MNHEY, CDR2 SVGAGI. CDR3 DNA sequence: TGTGCCATACGGCAGGGGGTCGAGGAGACCCAGTACTTC. This encodes CAIRQGVEETQYF.

The CDR3 DNA sequence: TGTGCCAGCAGTGCTGAACAGGGGCGCTACAATGAGCAGTTCTTC. It codes for CASSAEQGRYNEQFF. The chain links TRBV2 to TRBJ2-1, with 7 bases that match TRBD1. The CDR3 has 15 residues. J was trimmed by 3 bases and V by 4 bases; bases with no gene match: 6. Germline loops: CDR1 SNHLY, CDR2 FYNNEI.

The chain combines TRBV7-3 with TRBJ1-6; TRBD1 matches 7 bases. Germline loops: CDR1 SGHTA, CDR2 FQGTGA. The CDR3 has 16 amino acids. Unmatched junction bases numbered 11, after V lost 5 bases and J lost 7 bases. Here the CDR3 reads CASSKGASGTNSPLHF. DNA of the CDR3: TGTGCCAGCAGCAAGGGGGCGTCAGGGACGAATTCACCCCTCCACTTT.

The chain links TRBV4-1 to TRBJ2-1, with TRBD2 as a possible D gene (6 bases). Germline V gene sequence: CDR1 MGHRA, CDR2 YSYEKL. The CDR3 is 14 residues long. Trimming stripped 7 bases from V and 3 bases from J, with 13 bases between. CDR3 DNA sequence: TGCGCCAGCAAGCCAGCGGGCCTCTACAATGAGCAGTTCTTC. This translates into CASKPAGLYNEQFF.

J is TRBJ1-5 and V is TRBV28; 7 bases are a match to TRBD1. The CDR3 is 15 amino acids. V lost 2 bases, J lost 2 bases, and 3 bases stayed unmatched. Germline CDR1 MDHEN, CDR2 SYDVKM. The CDR3, as DNA: TGTGCCAGCAGTTTAAGGGGGCTAGGCAATCAGCCCCAGCATTTT. Translated, it gives CASSLRGLGNQPQHF.

This chain links TRBV2 with TRBJ1-1; 10 bases match TRBD1. The CDR3 contains 17 residues. Germline V CDR1 and CDR2: SNHLY, FYNNEI. V lost 2 bases to trimming and J lost 4 bases; unmatched junction nucleotides: 10. The CDR3 nucleotides read TGTGCCAGCAGTGAAACCCGGGGGGGACAGGGGATCACTGAAGCTTTCTTT. This translates into CASSETRGGQGITEAFF.

V gene TRBV6-1 combines with J gene TRBJ1-5; D perhaps matches TRBD1 (5 bases). The CDR3 contains 15 residues. CDR1 is MNHNS and CDR2 is SASEGT in the germline V gene. V lost 2 bases, J lost 6 bases, and 14 bases lay in between. The CDR3 loop reads CASSEWSGIGQPQHF. The CDR3 DNA reads TGTGCCAGCAGTGAATGGTCAGGGATCGGTCAGCCCCAGCATTTT.

The gene calls are TRBV13 and TRBJ2-7; possible D gene TRBD1, 5 bases. The ends were cut back, 4 bases at V and 3 bases at J, with 7 bases in the middle. The CDR3 runs to 12 residues. CDR1 is PRHDT and CDR2 is FYEKMQ in the germline V gene (reference sequence). CDR3 amino acids: CASSYQGYEQYF. DNA for the CDR3: TGTGCCAGCAGCTATCAGGGCTACGAGCAGTACTTC.

The rearrangement links TRBV19 to TRBJ2-1; TRBD2 agrees at 12 bases. Germline CDR1 is LNHDA and CDR2 is SQIVND (reference sequence). The ends lost 2 bases at V and 7 bases at J; junction bases unmatched: 6. The CDR3 runs 16 residues. Here the CDR3 DNA reads TGTGCCAGTAGTATAAGACTAGCGGGAGTTCGTAATGAGCAGTTCTTC. Translated, it gives CASSIRLAGVRNEQFF.

The genes are TRBV5-4 and TRBJ2-1; no clear D. CDR3 length equals 12 residues. V lost 3 bases and J 6 bases, leaving 7 bases between the germline ends. Germline V gene lookup returns CDR1 SGHNT and CDR2 YYREEE (reference sequence). The CDR3 sequence is CASSSDINEQFF. CDR3 coding DNA: TGTGCCAGCAGCTCTGACATCAATGAGCAGTTCTTC. Full variable domain (outside the CDR3, taken from reference TRBV5-4 and TRBJ2-1): ETGVTQSPTHLIKTRGQQVTLRCSSQSGHNTVSWYQQALGQGPQFIFQYYREEENGRGNFPPRFSGLQFPNYSSELNVNALELDDSALYLCASSSDINEQFFGPGTRLTVL.

This clone appeared a single time. This chain connects TRBV6-1 to TRBJ1-5; 8 bases are a match to TRBD1. CDR1 is MNHNS, CDR2 SASEGT, per germline. The CDR3 runs 13 residues. J was trimmed by 7 bases and V by 6 bases; bases with no gene match: 5. The DNA of the CDR3 is TGTGCCAGCAGCCGGGACAGGCCCCAGCCCCAGCATTTT. It encodes CASSRDRPQPQHF.

The V gene is TRBV21-1, the J gene TRBJ1-5; the table's D gene call, TRBD1, was not cross checked with the DNA. TRBV21-1 is a known pseudogene. The length of the CDR3 is 16 residues. CDR3 loop: CASSTIPQPSNQPQHF. The CDR3 bases are TGTGCCAGCAGCACAATCCCACAGCCCTCCAATCAGCCCCAGCATTTT.

The CDR3 is CASSLVIGGETEAFF. The CDR3 DNA sequence: TGCGCCAGCAGCTTGGTTATTGGGGGGGAGACTGAAGCTTTCTTT. This chain connects TRBV5-1 to TRBJ1-1; maybe TRBD1 (5 bases). Germline values: CDR1 SGHRS, CDR2 YFSETQ. V was trimmed by 0 bases and J by 5 bases, leaving 14 bases between them. The CDR3 has 15 amino acids.

The chain is built from TRBV5-1 and TRBJ2-6, with TRBD2 matching over 9 bases. Germline V gives CDR1 SGHRS, CDR2 YFSETQ. Germline trimming cut 5 bases from V and 3 bases from J; bases unmatched to any gene: 15. This CDR3 contains 19 residues. The CDR3 DNA sequence: TGCGCCAGCAGGTCACCACAGGCTAGCGGGACGAGTGGGGCCAACGTCCTGACTTTC. It translates to CASRSPQASGTSGANVLTF.

The J gene is TRBJ2-7, the V gene TRBV19; 11 positions agree with TRBD2. CDR3 length: 15 residues. Germline lookup yields CDR1 LNHDA and CDR2 SQIVND (reference sequence). V lost 5 bases and J lost 2; bases outside the gene matches: 5. CDR3: CASSPVAGGTYEQYF. The CDR3 nucleotides are TGTGCCAGTAGTCCAGTAGCGGGAGGGACCTACGAGCAGTACTTC.

This sequence joins TRBV12-3 or TRBV12-4 and TRBJ2-1; D ambiguous. Trimming pared 5 bases from V and 8 bases from J, leaving 10 bases between. This CDR3 has 12 residues. In DNA, the CDR3 is TGTGCCAGCAGTCCACTGGTCCATGAGCAGTTCTTC. Protein product: CASSPLVHEQFF.

The chain has TRBV12-5 and TRBJ2-7, with 10 bases that match TRBD1. CDR1 is LGHNT and CDR2 is FRNRAP in the germline V gene. Trimming took 4 bases from V and 5 from J; bases not matched to a gene: 5. CDR3 length: 14 residues. The CDR3 nucleotides read TGTGCTAGTGGTTCGGGACAGGGGTCTAACGAGCAGTACTTC. It yields the protein CASGSGQGSNEQYF.

The chain employs TRBV6-5 and TRBJ1-3; 7 nucleotides agree with TRBD1. After removal of 8 bases from V and 0 bases from J, the junction contained 4 bases not matched to a gene. Germline values: CDR1 MNHEY, CDR2 SVGAGI. CDR3 length: 14 residues. The CDR3 DNA follows: TGTGCCAGCTCGTGGGACAGCTCTGGAAACACCATATATTTT. The encoded protein is CASSWDSSGNTIYF.

The chain uses TRBV3-1 (or the pseudogene TRBV3-2) and TRBJ2-7; no firm D call. The germline V gene has CDR1 LGHDT and CDR2 YNNKEL (reference sequence). This CDR3 has 12 residues. V dropped 4 bases and J dropped 1 base, with 5 bases sitting between them. CDR3 nucleotide sequence: TGTGCCAGCAGCCCCCCGTCCTACGAGCAGTACTTC. Its protein is CASSPPSYEQYF.

The chain carries TRBV6-5 and TRBJ1-1, with TRBD1 matching 9 bases. V shed 6 bases and J 10 bases; nucleotides not matched to a gene: 9. The V gene's germline CDR1 is MNHEY and CDR2 SVGAGI. This CDR3 contains 13 residues. DNA of the CDR3: TGTGCCAGCAGGTCCCGGGACAGGGTTCGAGCTTTCTTT. This gives the protein CASRSRDRVRAFF.

The chain joins TRBV2 to TRBJ1-2; 7 nucleotides agree with TRBD1. The CDR3 has 12 amino acids. Per germline, CDR1 SNHLY and CDR2 FYNNEI. Unmatched junction bases numbered 5, after V lost 6 bases and J lost 7 bases. The CDR3 DNA sequence: TGTGCCAGCAGGGCAGGGGGTTCTGGCTACACCTTC. Translating it yields CASRAGGSGYTF.